This T cell receptor (beta chain) was captured by sequencing in a study of blood T cell repertoires in COVID-19. On the study more broadly: COVID-19 samples, acute and convalescent, were from the United States, Italy and Spain. Sources were T cells, B-cell-depleted T cells, or PBMCs; the material itself was cDNA or gDNA.

In the original workflow: Amplification of reference gene primers was used by the study to estimate nucleated cell counts. Produced via immunoSEQ multiplex PCR; TCRdb's table is partial and in-frame only. V and J calls and clone size are given by that table; D and trimming were obtained from the DNA. The table lists 120,000 or so clones, roughly 90% of them singletons. The CDR3 length is 14 residues. V lost 3 bases and J lost 6; bases outside the gene matches: 5. Germline V CDR1 and CDR2: MDHEN, SYDVKM. The chain links TRBV28 to TRBJ1-5, with TRBD1 matching over 7 bases. The sample was peripheral blood. This clonotype was sampled from a woman over 75 with acute or convalescent COVID-19. The CDR3 loop is CASSLSGGGQPQHF. The DNA of the CDR3 is TGTGCCAGCAGTTTGTCAGGGGGAGGTCAGCCCCAGCATTTT.